The 17 T cell receptor beta chains in this list originate from one sample, sequenced in a study of blood T cells in healthy people across ages. It was with a sample-barcoded 5' primer and a J-beta primer mix that a second PCR of roughly 7 to 11 cycles was run. In TCRdb, the 5' RACE reads were re-called with MiXCR into one record per CDR3 protein. The table has hundreds of thousands of distinct CDR3 sequences, roughly 44% seen once. What was sequenced was blood. The receptors here all came from a man in his sixties in good health.

This clonotype was seen more than once but under ten times. This chain uses TRBV6-5 with TRBJ2-7, with D possibly being TRBD2 (6 bases). V was clipped by 2 bases and J by 2 bases, with 10 bases between them. CDR1 MNHEY and CDR2 SVGAGI come from the germline V gene. CDR3 size: 14 residues. The CDR3 bases are TGTGCCAGCAGTTACGACGCGGGGCCCTACGAGCAGTACTTC. It yields the protein CASSYDAGPYEQYF.

The chain carries TRBV7-2 and TRBJ1-1; D gene ambiguous. The V and J ends lost 5 bases and 3 bases respectively, with 25 bases between them. CDR3 length equals 18 residues. Germline-derived CDR1 and CDR2 are SGHTA and FQGNSA. The CDR3 bases are TGTGCCAGCAGCCCCTTTGGTCGAAAGGGCGCCATGGACACTGAAGCTTTCTTT. Protein: CASSPFGRKGAMDTEAFF.

This chain uses TRBV5-1 with TRBJ2-3; D unclear. Germline V gives CDR1 SGHRS, CDR2 YFSETQ. The CDR3 spans 12 residues. V lost 2 bases, J lost 5 bases, and 6 bases lay in between. The CDR3 coding sequence is TGCGCCAGCAGCTTAGTGGTAGATACGCAGTATTTT. It translates to CASSLVVDTQYF.

Of note for this clonotype: One end of the junction is discordant with germline, which a read error may explain. The chain couples TRBV7-8 to TRBJ2-5; D tentatively reads TRBD1 or TRBD2 (6 bases each). Germline CDR1 is SGHVS and CDR2 is FQNEAQ. There are 15 residues in the CDR3. The CDR3 nucleotides read TGTGCCCGCAGCTTCGACAGGAGGGAACAAGAGACCCAGTACTTC. As protein: CARSFDRREQETQYF.

This rearrangement joins TRBV18 to TRBJ2-3, with 9 positions matching TRBD1. Germline V CDR1 and CDR2: KGHSH, LQKENI. CDR3 length equals 16 residues. After removal of 3 bases from V and 1 base from J, the junction contained 5 bases not matched to a gene. The CDR3 nucleotides read TGTGCCAGCTCACCCGGACAGGGGACGGGCACAGATACGCAGTATTTT. The encoded protein is CASSPGQGTGTDTQYF.

V and J are TRBV5-6 and TRBJ2-2; a possible D gene is TRBD2 (6 bases). The germline V gene encodes CDR1 SGHDT and CDR2 YYEEEE. The length of the CDR3 is 15 residues. Trimming pared 3 bases from V and 0 bases from J, leaving 9 bases between. CDR3 nucleotides: TGTGCCAGCAGCTCGGGGGACCCGAACACCGGGGAGCTGTTTTTT. Its translation: CASSSGDPNTGELFF.

This clonotype was picked up many times. This chain links TRBV7-2 with TRBJ2-7, with 10 bases identical to TRBD1. Unmatched junction bases numbered 8, after V lost 6 bases and J lost 3 bases. Germline-derived CDR1 and CDR2 are SGHTA and FQGNSA. This CDR3 is 15 amino acids long. The CDR3 coding sequence is TGTGCCAGCAGGTACACCGGGACAGGGGTCTACGAGCAGTACTTC. It is translated as CASRYTGTGVYEQYF. The full variable domain, with the rest looked up from reference TRBV7-2 and TRBJ2-7, is GAGVSQSPSNKVTEKGKDVELRCDPISGHTALYWYRQSLGQGLEFLIYFQGNSAPDKSGLPSDRFSAERTGGSVSTLTIQRTQQEDSAVYLCASRYTGTGVYEQYFGPGTRLTVT.

CDR3 loop: CSARDFVSGGQGAQYF. DNA for the CDR3: TGCAGTGCTAGAGATTTCGTTAGCGGGGGACAAGGGGCCCAGTACTTC. This chain joins TRBV20-1 and TRBJ2-5, with TRBD2 matching 9 bases. The junction had 14 bases not matched to a gene; V was cut back by 0 bases and J by 9 bases. The CDR3 loop spans 16 amino acids. CDR1 and CDR2 (germline): DFQATT, SNEGSKA (reference sequence).

This chain links TRBV6-5 with TRBJ2-1; TRBD2 aligns across 14 bases. Germline lookup yields CDR1 MNHEY and CDR2 SVGAGI. CDR3 size: 15 residues. Losses at the gene ends were 4 bases for V and 9 bases for J; bases not matched to a gene: 5. In DNA form, the CDR3 reads TGTGCCAGCAGTTCGACTAGCGGGGGGGCTGCTGAGCAGTTCTTC. Its protein is CASSSTSGGAAEQFF.

The V gene is TRBV12-3 or TRBV12-4, the J gene TRBJ2-5; TRBD2 aligns across 11 bases. After removal of 5 bases from V and 3 bases from J, the junction contained 5 bases not matched to a gene. There are 15 residues in the CDR3. In DNA form, the CDR3 reads TGTGCCAGCAGTCCCCTGACTAGCGGGAAAGAGACCCAGTACTTC. Translated, it gives CASSPLTSGKETQYF.

The chain combines TRBV14 with TRBJ2-7; D gene uncertain. This CDR3 contains 12 residues. Deletions cut 5 bases from V and 7 bases from J, with 12 bases between. Germline V gives CDR1 SGHDN, CDR2 FVKESK. CDR3 bases: TGTGCCAGCAGCGCTTGGTGGGGAGAGCAGTACTTC. Encoded protein: CASSAWWGEQYF.

The rearrangement links TRBV12-3 or TRBV12-4 to TRBJ2-7; D remains unclear. V was pared by 2 bases and J by 3 bases, with 11 bases between. This CDR3 spans 14 amino acids. The CDR3 reads CASSLNRLNYEQYF. The DNA for the CDR3 is TGTGCCAGCAGTTTAAACAGACTCAACTACGAGCAGTACTTC.

The chain joins TRBV6-1 to TRBJ2-4, with 7 bases fitting TRBD1. The DNA end lines up better with TRBJ2-7; the J call may be wrong. This CDR3 comprises 15 residues. From germline, CDR1 is MNHNS and CDR2 SASEGT. The DNA for the CDR3 is TGTGCCAGCAGGTCAGAGGGACAGCCTACCTACGAGCAGTACTTC. It translates to CASRSEGQPTYEQYF.

This clonotype was found a few times. The chain links TRBV10-3 to TRBJ2-1; 8 bases agree with TRBD2. From germline, CDR1 is ENHRY and CDR2 SYGVKD. V lost 4 bases to trimming and J lost 0 bases; unmatched junction nucleotides: 5. This CDR3 is built from 16 residues. The CDR3 reads CAISGLAGSSYNEQFF. CDR3 DNA sequence: TGTGCCATCAGTGGTCTAGCGGGTAGCTCCTACAATGAGCAGTTCTTC.

The chain joins TRBV27 to TRBJ1-2, with D perhaps matching TRBD1 (6 bases). CDR3 length: 17 residues. The V and J ends lost 5 bases and 8 bases respectively, with 27 bases between them. Per the germline V gene, CDR1 is MNHEY and CDR2 is SMNVEV (reference sequence). The CDR3 reads CASSPPTAQGTREGYTF. In DNA, the CDR3 is TGTGCCAGCAGTCCACCAACTGCACAGGGAACACGGGAAGGCTACACCTTC.

This clonotype has only a few counts. The J gene is TRBJ1-5, the V gene TRBV4-3; TRBD1 aligns across 7 bases. The germline CDR1 and CDR2 sequences are LGHNA and YSLEER. There are 15 residues in the CDR3. The trim removed 3 bases at V and 2 bases at J, leaving 4 bases unmatched. CDR3 protein: CASSQNRGGNQPQHF. The CDR3, as DNA: TGCGCCAGCAGCCAGAACAGGGGCGGCAATCAGCCCCAGCATTTT.

The V and J genes are TRBV9 and TRBJ2-1; TRBD1 might be the D (5 bases). Germline loops: CDR1 SGDLS, CDR2 YYNGEE. V shed 5 bases and J shed 4 bases, with 19 bases lying between them. This CDR3 is 16 amino acids long. CDR3 in DNA: TGTGCCAGCAGTCCCGGTTCTGCAGGGAATTACAATGAGCAGTTCTTC. This codes for CASSPGSAGNYNEQFF. Filled out from reference TRBV9 and TRBJ2-1, the complete variable domain reads DSGVTQTPKHLITATGQRVTLRCSPRSGDLSVYWYQQSLDQGLQFLIQYYNGEERAKGNILERFSAQQFPDLHSELNLSSLELGDSALYFCASSPGSAGNYNEQFFGPGTRLTVL.